The clone carrying this T cell receptor (beta chain) was observed a single time. The antigen remains unidentified. PCR primers comprised 60 Vbeta and 13 Jbeta primers. Using immunoSEQ multiplex PCR, the repertoire was profiled, and TCRdb retains in-frame clones only, with some absent. This sample yields 140,000 or so clones, of which approximately 65% are seen a single time; 6% to 8% belongs to the top ten. The donors comprised healthy bone marrow donors. This specimen comes from a study of cytomegalovirus exposure and HLA in healthy donors. Broader study findings: Later findings reportedly placed an Asian-associated ancestry cluster below the roughly 690-donor mean for N-insertions.

V lost 6 bases, J lost 0 bases, and 5 bases stayed unmatched. This CDR3 has 18 residues. Per the germline V gene, CDR1 is MNHEY and CDR2 is SMNVEV (reference sequence). The chain combines TRBV27 with TRBJ2-1; TRBD2 agrees at 16 bases. The sequence was collected from a woman aged 55-69 years in good health and CMV-seronegative. The sample consisted of PBMCs. CDR3 sequence reads: CASSLGLAGGPSYNEQFF. The CDR3 region has the DNA TGTGCCAGCAGCTTGGGACTAGCGGGAGGGCCCTCCTACAATGAGCAGTTCTTC.